The present entry profiles one T cell receptor beta chain with its context. Its antigen remains unknown. These data originate in a study of T cell repertoires in cytomegalovirus infection. Study in general: Both recently identified HLA-C-restricted and well-studied HLA-B-restricted CMV epitopes were used in the study. The public TCR beta signatures pointed to both CMV infection and matching HLA type.

General study results and limits: The cumulative frequency of public TCR beta families identified carriers of CMV plus the relevant HLA. HLA-C-restricted TCR beta clonotypes specific for CMV led the ex vivo response.

A single record per CDR3 protein comes from TCRdb applying MiXCR to the reads. The sample lists around 23,000 distinct CDR3 sequences, approximately 22% occurring once. This CDR3 region has 15 residues. With 4 bases clipped from V and 10 bases from J, the junction kept 14 bases outside the gene matches. Germline CDR1 SGHRS, CDR2 YFSETQ. Source: CD8+ T cells from cultured PBMCs, taken from culture after CMV antigen stimulation. The rearrangement links TRBV5-1 to TRBJ2-1; 7 bases match TRBD1. This sequence originates from a human donor in good health (CMV status not recorded). Some clones in this sample may be carry-over from other donors' samples. For the CDR3, the DNA is TGCGCCAGCAGCGACCTACCGGGACAGTCTAAGGAGCAGTTCTTC. Protein product: CASSDLPGQSKEQFF.